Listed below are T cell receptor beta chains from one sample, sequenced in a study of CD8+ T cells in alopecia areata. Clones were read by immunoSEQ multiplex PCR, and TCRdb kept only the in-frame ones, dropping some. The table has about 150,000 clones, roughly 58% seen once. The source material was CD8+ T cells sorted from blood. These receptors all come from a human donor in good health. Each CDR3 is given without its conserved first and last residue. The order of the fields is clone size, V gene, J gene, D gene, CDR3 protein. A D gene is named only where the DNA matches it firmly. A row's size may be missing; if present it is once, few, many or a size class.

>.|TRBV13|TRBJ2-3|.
ASSPGRTADTQY
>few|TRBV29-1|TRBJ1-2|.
SVVRRHNGYT
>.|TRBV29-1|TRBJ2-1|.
SVVENNEQF
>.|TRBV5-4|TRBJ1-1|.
ASGWGGTEAF
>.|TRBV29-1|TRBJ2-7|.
SVEGSDGASYEQY
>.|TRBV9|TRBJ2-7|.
ASSVGSSAYEQY
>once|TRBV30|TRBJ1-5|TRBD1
AWRSGGNSNQPQH
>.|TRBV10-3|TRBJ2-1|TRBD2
ASSGEGYNEQF
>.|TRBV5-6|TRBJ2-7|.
ASSRRAGTEDYEQY
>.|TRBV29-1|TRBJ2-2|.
SVDKGDTGELF
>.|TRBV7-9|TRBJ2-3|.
ASSSNLGGASTDTQY
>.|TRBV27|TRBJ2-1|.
ASSLATEYNEQF
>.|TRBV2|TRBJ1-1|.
ASNRGNTEAF
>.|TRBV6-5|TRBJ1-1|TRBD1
ASQQGQGRGAF
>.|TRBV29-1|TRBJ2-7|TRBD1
SARTGDTYEQY
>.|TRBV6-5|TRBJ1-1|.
ASGGNTEAF
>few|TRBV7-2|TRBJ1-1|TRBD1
ASSSFLQGAFTEAF
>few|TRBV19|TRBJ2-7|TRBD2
ASSISLAGGYYEQY
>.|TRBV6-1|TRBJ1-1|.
ASGEGNEAF
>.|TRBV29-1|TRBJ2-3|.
SVCNRDSTDTQY